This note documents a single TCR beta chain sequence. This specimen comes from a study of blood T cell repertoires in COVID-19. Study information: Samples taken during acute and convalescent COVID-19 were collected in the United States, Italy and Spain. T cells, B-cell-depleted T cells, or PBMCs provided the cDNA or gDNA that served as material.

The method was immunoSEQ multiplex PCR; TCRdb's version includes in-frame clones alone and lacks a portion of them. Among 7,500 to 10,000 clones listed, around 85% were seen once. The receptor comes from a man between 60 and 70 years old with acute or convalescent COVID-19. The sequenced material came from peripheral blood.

CDR3 loop: CASSQRSTRPTEAFF. CDR3 bases: TGTGCCAGCAGCCAGCGGTCAACCAGACCCACTGAAGCTTTCTTT. The gene calls are TRBV3-1 (or the pseudogene TRBV3-2) and TRBJ1-1; D uncertain. Trimming pared 3 bases from V and 4 bases from J, leaving 15 bases between. Germline CDR1 and CDR2: LGHDT and YNNKEL (reference sequence). The CDR3 loop spans 15 amino acids.